Below, 21 T cell receptor beta chains from the same sample are listed, as sequenced in a study of T-cell reconstitution after alpha-beta-depleted transplantation in children. The TCRbeta library incorporated unique molecular identifiers. One entry per CDR3 protein, called by TCRdb with MiXCR from the PCR reads. The sample lists more than 15,000 distinct CDR3 sequences, roughly 5.6% occurring once. This specimen consisted of PBMCs, obtained before TCRalphabeta/CD19-depleted stem cell transplant. These receptors originate from a boy aged 5-17 years with acute lymphoblastic leukemia, due to receive a stem cell transplant.

This clonotype was seen at least ten times. The V call is TRBV6-2 or TRBV6-3, the J call TRBJ2-1; 12 bases fit TRBD2. The V gene's germline CDR1 is MNHEY and CDR2 SVGEGT. With V trimmed by 5 bases and J by 6 bases, 5 bases remained unmatched. This CDR3 is 15 amino acids long. CDR3 protein: CASSPTSGSGNEQFF. In DNA, the CDR3 is TGTGCCAGCAGTCCGACTAGCGGGAGCGGCAATGAGCAGTTCTTC.

This clonotype occurred many times. The V call is TRBV20-1, the J call TRBJ2-1; D remains unclear. The CDR3 totals 15 residues. Germline-derived CDR1 and CDR2 are DFQATT and SNEGSKA (reference sequence). Trimming removed 0 bases from V and 3 bases from J, with 12 bases in between. CDR3 nucleotide sequence: TGCAGTGCTAGAGAGACCCTATTGGTCTACAATGAGCAGTTCTTC. It is translated as CSARETLLVYNEQFF.

Turning to this clonotype: A read error may produce the germline difference seen at one junction end. V and J are TRBV5-5 and TRBJ2-2, with a possible D match to TRBD1 (7 bases). The germline V gene has CDR1 SGHKS and CDR2 YYEKEE (reference sequence). The CDR3 has 14 residues. CDR3 coding DNA: TGTGCCAGCGGCCGGGGACAGAGCTGCCGGGAGCTGCTTTTT. Amino acids: CASGRGQSCRELLF. Combining the CDR3 with reference TRBV5-5 and TRBJ2-2 gives the whole variable domain DAGVTQSPTHLIKTRGQQVTLRCSPISGHKSVSWYQQVLGQGPQFIFQYYEKEERGRGNFPDRFSARQFPNYSSELNVNALLLGDSALYLCASGRGQSCRELLFGEGSRLTVL.

This clonotype is deemed medium-sized. The chain is built from TRBV9 and TRBJ1-5; D gene unclear. This CDR3 region has 15 residues. Germline CDR1 SGDLS, CDR2 YYNGEE. V gave up 0 bases and J gave up 2 bases, with 9 bases separating them. The CDR3 sequence: CASSVGPVGNQPQHF. For the CDR3, the DNA is TGTGCCAGCAGCGTAGGACCTGTGGGCAATCAGCCCCAGCATTTT.

This clonotype occurred many times. The rearrangement joins TRBV6-2 or TRBV6-3 to TRBJ2-7, with 7 bases lining up with TRBD2. Germline CDR1 MNHEY, CDR2 SVGEGT. V dropped 3 bases and J dropped 6; count of bases not matched to a gene: 8. This CDR3 comprises 14 residues. CDR3 sequence: CASSYAEGGVEQYF. In nucleotides, the CDR3 is TGTGCCAGCAGTTATGCAGAGGGAGGGGTCGAGCAGTACTTC.

This clonotype has ten or more counts. V is TRBV5-5 and J is TRBJ2-5; D possibly corresponds to TRBD1 (5 bases). The V gene's germline CDR1 is SGHKS and CDR2 YYEKEE (reference sequence). This CDR3 has 14 amino acids. Trimming took 3 bases from V and 10 from J, leaving 19 bases between them. CDR3 in amino acids: CASSSGPGLRGQYF. CDR3 DNA: TGTGCCAGCAGCTCAGGACCGGGTCTTAGGGGCCAGTACTTC.

This clonotype was counted many times. The V gene is TRBV20-1, the J gene TRBJ1-2; 7 bases map to TRBD1. Germline V lookup: CDR1 DFQATT, CDR2 SNEGSKA (reference sequence). CDR3 length equals 15 residues. Trimming took 0 bases from V and 7 from J; bases not matched to a gene: 11. The CDR3: CSARDWRTGVRGYTF. For the CDR3, the DNA is TGCAGTGCTAGAGACTGGCGAACAGGGGTTCGTGGCTACACCTTC.

This clonotype was counted ten times or more. CDR3 amino acids: CASRATLGYNEQFF. The CDR3 coding sequence is TGTGCCAGCAGAGCGACACTGGGTTACAATGAGCAGTTCTTC. The chain uses TRBV5-4 and TRBJ2-1; no clear D. The CDR3 spans 14 residues. The ends were cut back, 5 bases at V and 4 bases at J, with 13 bases in the middle. Germline assignment: CDR1 SGHNT and CDR2 YYREEE (reference sequence). The complete variable domain, with remaining parts taken from reference TRBV5-4 and TRBJ2-1, reads ETGVTQSPTHLIKTRGQQVTLRCSSQSGHNTVSWYQQALGQGPQFIFQYYREEENGRGNFPPRFSGLQFPNYSSELNVNALELDDSALYLCASRATLGYNEQFFGPGTRLTVL.

This clonotype was seen repeatedly, ten times or more. In DNA form, the CDR3 reads TGTGCCAGCAGCGACTTGACCGGCGCGCGGTCTGAAAAACTGTTTTTT. Translation gives CASSDLTGARSEKLFF. The chain is built from TRBV11-2 and TRBJ1-4; unclear D gene. CDR1 is SGHAT and CDR2 is FQNNGV in the germline V gene. V shed 5 bases and J shed 7 bases, with 20 bases lying between them. The CDR3 has 16 residues. Drawing the rest from reference TRBV11-2 and TRBJ1-4, the complete variable domain is EAGVAQSPRYKIIEKRQSVAFWCNPISGHATLYWYQQILGQGPKLLIQFQNNGVVDDSQLPKDRFSAERLKGVDSTLKIQPAKLEDSAVYLCASSDLTGARSEKLFFGSGTQLSVL.

In its sample, this clonotype was seen a few times. The rearrangement links TRBV19 to TRBJ2-3, with TRBD2 as a possible D gene (7 bases). V lost 4 bases to trimming and J lost 6 bases, with 11 bases between them. Germline assignment: CDR1 LNHDA and CDR2 SQIVND (reference sequence). CDR3 size: 13 residues. This CDR3 reads CASSTGGWDTQYF. In DNA form, the CDR3 reads TGTGCCAGTAGTACGGGGGGCTGGGATACGCAGTATTTT.

This clonotype was picked up many times. The rearrangement uses TRBV7-6 and TRBJ1-4, with D maybe TRBD1 (6 bases). Germline V CDR1 and CDR2: SGHVS, FNYEAQ. V dropped 8 bases and J dropped 6 bases, with 19 bases sitting between them. This CDR3 spans 15 amino acids. CDR3 DNA sequence: TGTGCCAGCGCTAGGGGAACAGGGTCCTATGAAAAACTGTTTTTT. Protein product: CASARGTGSYEKLFF.

This clonotype showed up many times. At one of its ends the junction is not consistent with the germline gene, which may arise from a read error. The CDR3 reads CCALSLAGGIYNEQFF. For the CDR3, the DNA is TGCTGTGCTTTATCGTTAGCGGGAGGGATCTACAATGAGCAGTTCTTC. V usage is TRBV20-1 and J usage is TRBJ2-1, with TRBD2 matching 11 bases. The CDR3 runs 16 residues. Germline CDR1 DFQATT, CDR2 SNEGSKA (reference sequence).

This clonotype was detected many times. The chain recombines TRBV29-1 with TRBJ1-1; 10 bases align to TRBD1. The trim removed 6 bases at V and 4 bases at J, leaving 8 bases unmatched. The CDR3 covers 14 residues. Germline CDR1 SQVTM, CDR2 ANQGSEA. The CDR3 region is CSVDWTGGFTEAFF. The CDR3 coding sequence is TGCAGCGTCGACTGGACAGGGGGATTCACTGAAGCTTTCTTT.

This clonotype was found a few times. V usage is TRBV3-1 and J usage is TRBJ2-1; TRBD2 is a possible D gene (6 bases). CDR3 size: 16 residues. CDR1 is LGHDT and CDR2 is YNNKEL in the germline V gene (reference sequence). V was pared by 0 bases and J by 5 bases, with 14 bases between. The CDR3 sequence is CASSQDSEGKNNEQFF. CDR3 in DNA: TGTGCCAGCAGCCAAGACTCGGAGGGGAAGAACAATGAGCAGTTCTTC.

At least ten counts were recorded for this clonotype. V gene TRBV5-1 combines with J gene TRBJ2-7; D perhaps matches TRBD1 (6 bases). Germline V gives CDR1 SGHRS, CDR2 YFSETQ. The germline V and J ends were trimmed by 2 bases and 2 bases, with 11 bases remaining between them. This CDR3 contains 14 residues. DNA of the CDR3: TGCGCCAGCAGCTTAGGGGGATCGACCTACGAGCAGTACTTC. This translates into CASSLGGSTYEQYF.

This clonotype was observed at least ten times. The chain is built from TRBV7-8 and TRBJ1-1; D might be TRBD1 (6 bases). The CDR3 loop spans 15 amino acids. Germline CDR1 reads SGHVS; CDR2 reads FQNEAQ. The ends were cut back, 2 bases at V and 3 bases at J, with 13 bases in the middle. Here the CDR3 DNA reads TGTGCCAGCAGCTTATGGGGGACATCAGACACTGAAGCTTTCTTT. Its protein product is CASSLWGTSDTEAFF.

There are many counts of this clonotype. This sequence may be a read error, since a much larger clone differs from it by one base. The chain recombines TRBV5-7 with TRBJ1-2; D is possibly TRBD1 (6 bases). TRBV5-7 is flagged as an ORF with uncertain function. The length of the CDR3 is 14 residues. The CDR3 spells CAISLGTPQAGYTF. CDR3 sequence (DNA): TGTGCCATCAGCTTGGGGACACCCCAAGCTGGCTACACCTTC.

This clonotype was seen ten or more times. This chain connects TRBV20-1 to TRBJ2-1, with a possible D match to TRBD1 (5 bases). The CDR3 sequence is 13 residues long. Germline V gene sequence: CDR1 DFQATT, CDR2 SNEGSKA (reference sequence). V was clipped by 8 bases and J by 3 bases, with 14 bases between them. CDR3 protein: CSSTGSVYNEQFF. CDR3 bases: TGCAGTAGCACAGGTTCCGTCTACAATGAGCAGTTCTTC.

The rearrangement uses TRBV20-1 and TRBJ2-7, with unresolved D. The CDR3 runs 20 residues. Germline V gene sequence: CDR1 DFQATT, CDR2 SNEGSKA (reference sequence). The ends were cut back, 8 bases at V and 0 bases at J, with 35 bases in the middle. CDR3 in DNA: TGCAGTTTCTGGAGCCCTACGCCGGGCCAGCCAAGTATTAGCTCCTACGAGCAGTACTTC. As protein: CSFWSPTPGQPSISSYEQYF.

This clonotype has at least ten counts. This sequence joins TRBV6-2 or TRBV6-3 and TRBJ2-1; 12 bases align to TRBD1. The germline gives CDR1 MNHEY, CDR2 SVGEGT. Trimming took 7 bases from V and 8 from J; bases not matched to a gene: 6. This CDR3 is built from 14 residues. CDR3 in DNA: TGTGCCAGCAACCCGGGACAGGGGGCATATGAGCAGTTCTTC. The encoded protein is CASNPGQGAYEQFF.

This clonotype was observed many times. Its ends do not fully match the called genes, so a read error is possible. The chain employs TRBV18 and TRBJ2-7; 11 positions match TRBD2. Germline CDR1 is KGHSH and CDR2 is LQKENI. The CDR3 has 15 residues. The DNA for the CDR3 is TGTGCCAGCTCACCGACTAGCGGGGTCTCCGACGAGCAGTACTTC. The encoded protein is CASSPTSGVSDEQYF.